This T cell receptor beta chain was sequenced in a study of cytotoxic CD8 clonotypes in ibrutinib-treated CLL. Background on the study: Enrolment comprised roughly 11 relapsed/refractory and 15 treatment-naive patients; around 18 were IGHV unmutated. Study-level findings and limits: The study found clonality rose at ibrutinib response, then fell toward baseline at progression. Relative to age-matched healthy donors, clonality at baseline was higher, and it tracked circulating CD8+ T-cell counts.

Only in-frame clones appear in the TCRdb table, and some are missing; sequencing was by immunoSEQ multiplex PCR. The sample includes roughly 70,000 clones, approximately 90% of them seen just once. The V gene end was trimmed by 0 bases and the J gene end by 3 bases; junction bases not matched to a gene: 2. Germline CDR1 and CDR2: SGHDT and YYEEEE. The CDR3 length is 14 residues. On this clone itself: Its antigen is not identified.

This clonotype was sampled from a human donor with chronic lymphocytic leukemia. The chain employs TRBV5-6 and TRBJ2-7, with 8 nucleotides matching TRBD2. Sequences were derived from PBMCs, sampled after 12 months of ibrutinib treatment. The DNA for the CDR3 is TGTGCCAGCAGCTTGGGACTAGCGCACTACGAGCAGTACTTC. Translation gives CASSLGLAHYEQYF.